The sample holds a few counts of the clone carrying this T cell receptor (beta chain). This sample was included in a study of identical twins. The junction had 10 bases not matched to a gene; V was cut back by 3 bases and J by 7 bases. The CDR3 is 16 residues long. The germline V gene has CDR1 DFQATT and CDR2 SNEGSKA (reference sequence). Via MiXCR, TCRdb re-called the 5' RACE reads, giving one row per CDR3 protein. The sample has hundreds of thousands of distinct CDR3 sequences; less than 25% are singletons. A further study also used this sample, focusing on T cells expressing NK-cell markers. From that report: Expanded NKG2C+ T cell clones were not confirmed as HCMV-specific.

The sample was CD4+ T cells sorted from blood. V and J are TRBV20-1 and TRBJ2-1; TRBD1 aligns across 12 bases. The receptor was derived from a young woman in good health. DNA for the CDR3: TGCAGTGCTAGCCTCCGGGACAGGGGGCGAAGGAATGAGCAGTTCTTC. It specifies CSASLRDRGRRNEQFF.